The sequence of this T cell receptor beta chain was determined in a study of blood T cell repertoires in COVID-19. As for the study in general: Sites across the United States, Italy and Spain contributed samples from acute and convalescent COVID-19. In each case, the material was cDNA or gDNA derived from T cells, B-cell-depleted T cells, or PBMCs.

Original processing methods: Using reference gene primer amplification, nucleated cell counts were estimated. Repertoires were generated with immunoSEQ multiplex PCR, while TCRdb's copy carries only in-frame clones and drops some. The V and J calls and clone size were taken over from that table, and D and trimming were inferred from the DNA. The profile shows about 200,000 clones, around 85% of them singletons. This clone came up a few times. The clonotype originates from a woman between 65 and 79 years old with acute or convalescent COVID-19. The specimen sequenced was peripheral blood.

The CDR3 sequence is CASSVSLMNTEAFF. The CDR3 bases are TGTGCCAGCAGTGTATCACTAATGAACACTGAAGCTTTCTTT. The gene calls are TRBV2 and TRBJ1-1; D unclear. Germline CDR1 and CDR2: SNHLY and FYNNEI. The CDR3 runs to 14 residues. The V end lost 4 bases, the J end lost 0 bases, and 9 bases lay between the germline ends. The complete variable domain, with remaining parts taken from reference TRBV2 and TRBJ1-1, reads EPEVTQTPSHQVTQMGQEVILRCVPISNHLYFYWYRQILGQKVEFLVSFYNNEISEKSEIFDDQFSVERPDGSNFTLKIRSTKLEDSAMYFCASSVSLMNTEAFFGQGTRLTVV.